The clone carrying this TCR beta chain was observed a single time. The antigen is unknown. Uncontrolled infection, other autoimmune disease, pregnancy and lactation each barred patients from inclusion. The sample comes from a study of T cells in Graves' hyperthyroidism and ophthalmopathy. Trimming stripped 0 bases from V and 10 bases from J, with 8 bases between. CDR3 length: 12 amino acids. Germline assignment: CDR1 SGHRS and CDR2 YFSETQ. Whole-study findings and limits: Most expanded thyroid clonotypes above 0.001 recurred in blood.

Using RNA transcripts as the source, TCR beta CDR3 regions were amplified. Initially, a first-round RT-PCR of the TCR CDR3 employed the HTBI primer set. TCRdb fed the multiplex PCR reads into MiXCR, producing one record per CDR3 protein. In the table there are 130,000 or so distinct CDR3 sequences, over 20% of which are singletons. This receptor was taken from a woman aged 45-59 years with Graves' hyperthyroidism that later progressed to Graves' ophthalmopathy. This rearrangement joins TRBV5-1 to TRBJ2-1; a weak D match, TRBD2 (5 bases). The sequencing sample was made of blood. The CDR3 is CASSLGQREQFF. The CDR3 bases are TGCGCCAGCAGCTTGGGGCAGCGGGAGCAGTTCTTC. The full variable domain, completed using reference TRBV5-1 and TRBJ2-1, is KAGVTQTPRYLIKTRGQQVTLSCSPISGHRSVSWYQQTPGQGLQFLFEYFSETQRNKGNFPGRFSGRQFSNSRSEMNVSTLELGDSALYLCASSLGQREQFFGPGTRLTVL.